The clone carrying this T cell receptor beta chain was detected only a few times. Its antigen is undetermined. These data are taken from a study of shared clonotypes between healthy human individuals. About the research overall: Three plates were used per donor for CD4 naive, three for CD4 memory, two for CD8 naive and one for CD8 memory.

Every contributor of samples was a Caucasian grown-up residing in Nashville, Tennessee. CD4+ cells yielded CD45RA+ naive and CD45RA-negative memory subsets. Clones were read by immunoSEQ multiplex PCR, and TCRdb kept only the in-frame ones, dropping some. The sample yields about 710,000 clones, approximately 77% seen once. Regarding the study as a whole: Among non-shared clonotypes, generation probabilities were lower than among those shared by all four donors.

Sequencing was performed on memory CD4+ T cells sorted from blood. Stated subset: CD45RA-negative fraction. This TCR came from a woman in her thirties in good health.

CDR3 sequence: CASSLSYVDSLYGYTF. The CDR3 DNA is TGTGCCAGCAGTTTATCTTACGTTGACAGCCTCTATGGCTACACCTTC. The gene calls are TRBV27 and TRBJ1-2; TRBD1 might be the D (5 bases). The germline V gene has CDR1 MNHEY and CDR2 SMNVEV (reference sequence). V shed 0 bases and J shed 4 bases, with 15 bases lying between them. The CDR3 spans 16 residues.